Reported below is one T cell receptor beta chain. Its specificity is unknown. The sample has other DNA sequences that encode this CDR3 too. CD4+ cell separation produced CD45RA+ naive and CD45RA-negative memory subsets. The sample is drawn from a study of shared clonotypes between healthy human individuals. Study background: CD4 naive and memory got three plates each, CD8 naive two, CD8 memory one.

CDR1 and CDR2 (germline): SGHVS, FQNEAQ. This CDR3 contains 12 residues. Trimming left V 5 bases short and J 0 bases short, with 3 bases between. Study observations and caveats: Naive subsets typically showed greater estimated richness than memory subsets.

It was across several immunoSEQ plates that each subset's genomic DNA was evenly split. The method was immunoSEQ multiplex PCR; TCRdb's version includes in-frame clones alone and lacks a portion of them. This sample carries more than 2 million clones, roughly 94% of them seen once, and the ten largest clones take 0.1% to 0.15%. The chain couples TRBV7-8 to TRBJ2-3, with D uncertain. Sequences were obtained from naive CD4+ T cells sorted from blood. The subset was: CD45RA+ positively selected. This receptor was identified in a man aged 18-30 years in good health. The CDR3 coding sequence is TGTGCCAGCAGCCAGAGCACAGATACGCAGTATTTT. It yields the protein CASSQSTDTQYF.